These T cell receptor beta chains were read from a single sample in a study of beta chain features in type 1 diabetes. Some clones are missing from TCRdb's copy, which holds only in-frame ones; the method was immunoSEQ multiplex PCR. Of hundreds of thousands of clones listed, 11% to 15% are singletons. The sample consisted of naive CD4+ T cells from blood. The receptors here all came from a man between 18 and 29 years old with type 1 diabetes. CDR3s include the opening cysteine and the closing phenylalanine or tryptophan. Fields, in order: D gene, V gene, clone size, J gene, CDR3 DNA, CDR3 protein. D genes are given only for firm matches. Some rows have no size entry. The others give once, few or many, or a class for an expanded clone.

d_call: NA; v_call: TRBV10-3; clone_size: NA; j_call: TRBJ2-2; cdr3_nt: TGTGCCATCAGGGTGGAGTGGGACACCGGGGAGCTGTTTTTT; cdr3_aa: CAIRVEWDTGELFF
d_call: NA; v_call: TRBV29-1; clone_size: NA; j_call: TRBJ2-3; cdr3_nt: TGCAGCGTTGCTCGACGGGGAGATACGCAGTATTTT; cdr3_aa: CSVARRGDTQYF
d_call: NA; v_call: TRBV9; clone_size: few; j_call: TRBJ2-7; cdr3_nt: TGTGCCAGCAGCGTAGACGGCTCCTACGAGCAGTACTTC; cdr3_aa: CASSVDGSYEQYF
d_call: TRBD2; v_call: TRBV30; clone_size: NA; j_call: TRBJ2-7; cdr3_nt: TGTGCCTGGAGTGTAGCTAGCGGGGGTGTGTACGAGCAGTACTTC; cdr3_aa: CAWSVASGGVYEQYF
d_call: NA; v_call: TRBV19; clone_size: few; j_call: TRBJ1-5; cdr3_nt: TGTGCCAGTAGTATCGAGTGGAATCAGCCCCAGCATTTT; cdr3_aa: CASSIEWNQPQHF
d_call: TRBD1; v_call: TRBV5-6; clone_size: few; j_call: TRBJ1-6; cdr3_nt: TGTGCCAGCAGCTTTCGGACAGGGAAAGCTGCTAATTCACCCCTCCACTTT; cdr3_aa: CASSFRTGKAANSPLHF
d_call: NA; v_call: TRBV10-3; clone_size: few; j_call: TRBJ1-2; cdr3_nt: TGTGCCACCCGGCCCCACGGGGATGGCTACACCTTC; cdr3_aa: CATRPHGDGYTF
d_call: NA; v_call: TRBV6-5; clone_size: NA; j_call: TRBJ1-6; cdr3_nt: TGTGCCAGCAGTTTACGGGTTTCACCCCTCCACTTT; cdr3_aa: CASSLRVSPLHF
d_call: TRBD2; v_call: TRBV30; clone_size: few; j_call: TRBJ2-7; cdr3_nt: TGTGCCTGGAGTGTTGGGACTAGCGGGCCGTACGAGCAGTACTTC; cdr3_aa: CAWSVGTSGPYEQYF
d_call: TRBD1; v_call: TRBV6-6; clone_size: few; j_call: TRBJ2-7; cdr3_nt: TGTGCCAGCAGCCGGGACAGGGCGTACGAGCAGTACTTC; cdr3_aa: CASSRDRAYEQYF
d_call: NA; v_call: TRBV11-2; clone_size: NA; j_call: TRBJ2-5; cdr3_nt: TGTGCCAGCAGCTTTTTATACCAAGAGACCCAGTACTTC; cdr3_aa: CASSFLYQETQYF
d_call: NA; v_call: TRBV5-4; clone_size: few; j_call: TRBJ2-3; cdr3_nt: TGTGCCAGCAGCCTACGGGGACTCGGAGGGTCCGTTGGACAGTATTTT; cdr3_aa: CASSLRGLGGSVGQYF
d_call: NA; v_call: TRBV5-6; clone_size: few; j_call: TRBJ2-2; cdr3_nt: TGTGCCAGCAGCTTGATTACGGGGGACACCGGGGAGCTGTTTTTT; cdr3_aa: CASSLITGDTGELFF
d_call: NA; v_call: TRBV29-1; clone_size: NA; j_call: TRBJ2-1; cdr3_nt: TGCAGCGTTGAAGATCGCAGGTTTTACAATGAGCAGTTCTTC; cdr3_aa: CSVEDRRFYNEQFF
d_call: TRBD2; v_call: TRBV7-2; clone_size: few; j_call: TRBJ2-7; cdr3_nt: TGTGCCAGCAGCTTAGGTGTACTAGCGGGGGTCGAGCAGTACTTC; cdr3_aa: CASSLGVLAGVEQYF
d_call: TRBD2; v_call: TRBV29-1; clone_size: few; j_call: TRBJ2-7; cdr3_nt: TGCAGCGTTGAGCCCCCCGGGGGGACCGAGCAGTACTTC; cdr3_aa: CSVEPPGGTEQYF
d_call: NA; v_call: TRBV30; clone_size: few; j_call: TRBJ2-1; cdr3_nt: TGTGCCTGGAGTGATTTTACGGCGGGAAGCTCCTACAATGAGCAGTTCTTC; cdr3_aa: CAWSDFTAGSSYNEQFF
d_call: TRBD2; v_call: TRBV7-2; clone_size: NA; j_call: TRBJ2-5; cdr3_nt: TGTGCCAGCAGCTTCCAGCGGGGGGCCGCGGAGACCCAGTACTTC; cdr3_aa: CASSFQRGAAETQYF
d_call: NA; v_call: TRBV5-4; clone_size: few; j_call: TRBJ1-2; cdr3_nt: TGTGCCAGCAGCTCCGGACTCACCGGCACCTTC; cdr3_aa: CASSSGLTGTF
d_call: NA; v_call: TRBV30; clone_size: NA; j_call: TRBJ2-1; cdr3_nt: TGTGCCTGGAGTAGGTGGGAAGGGGCTATGAGCAATGAGCAGTTCTTC; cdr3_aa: CAWSRWEGAMSNEQFF
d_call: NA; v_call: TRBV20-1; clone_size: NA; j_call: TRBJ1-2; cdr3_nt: TGCAGTGCTAGGACAGAAGGCTACACCTTC; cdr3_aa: CSARTEGYTF
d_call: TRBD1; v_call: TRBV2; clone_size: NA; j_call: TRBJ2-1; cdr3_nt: TGTGCCGGAGGGGGACAGGGGGCGAATGAGCAGTTCTTC; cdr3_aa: CAGGGQGANEQFF
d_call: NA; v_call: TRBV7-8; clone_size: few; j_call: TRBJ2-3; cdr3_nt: TGTGCCAGCAGCTGGGAGGGGGTAGATACGCAGTATTTT; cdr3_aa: CASSWEGVDTQYF
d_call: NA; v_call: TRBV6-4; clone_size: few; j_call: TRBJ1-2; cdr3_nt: TGTGCCAGCAGTGAGGGCCCTTCCACCGGTAACACCTTC; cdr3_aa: CASSEGPSTGNTF
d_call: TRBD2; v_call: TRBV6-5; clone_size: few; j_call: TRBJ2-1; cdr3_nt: TGTGCCAGCAATGGCGGGGGGAGGCACAATGAGCAGTTCTTC; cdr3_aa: CASNGGGRHNEQFF
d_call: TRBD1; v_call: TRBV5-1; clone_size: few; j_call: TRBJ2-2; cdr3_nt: TGCGCCAGCAGCCAGCAAAGGGACAGATACACCGGGGAGCTGTTTTTT; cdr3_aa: CASSQQRDRYTGELFF
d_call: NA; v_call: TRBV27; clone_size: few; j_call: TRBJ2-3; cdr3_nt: TGTGCCAGCAGATTCCGCACAGATACGCAGTATTTT; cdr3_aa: CASRFRTDTQYF
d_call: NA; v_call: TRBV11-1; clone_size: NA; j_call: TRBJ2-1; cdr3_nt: TGTGCCAGCACCCTCGGGACGAGCTCCTACAATGAGCAGTTCTTC; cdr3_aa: CASTLGTSSYNEQFF
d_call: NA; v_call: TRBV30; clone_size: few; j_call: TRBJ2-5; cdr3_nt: TGTGCCTGGAGTTTCGAGCCGTTGGAGACCCAGTACTTC; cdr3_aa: CAWSFEPLETQYF
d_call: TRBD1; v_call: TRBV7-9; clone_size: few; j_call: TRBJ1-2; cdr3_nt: TGTGCCAGCAGCCGCGACAGGGCCCTATTCTCCTTC; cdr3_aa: CASSRDRALFSF
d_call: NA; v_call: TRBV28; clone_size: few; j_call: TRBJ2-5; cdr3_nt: TGTGCCAGCAGTCCGCCTGCGGGGGCGGCGGAGACCCAGTACTTC; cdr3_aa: CASSPPAGAAETQYF
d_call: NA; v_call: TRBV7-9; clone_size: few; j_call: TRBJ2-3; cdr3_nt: TGTGCCAGCAGCTCTGAGGGTTTCACAGATACGCAGTATTTT; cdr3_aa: CASSSEGFTDTQYF
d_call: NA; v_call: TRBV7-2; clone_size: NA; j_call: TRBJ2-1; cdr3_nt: TGTGCCAGCAGCCTCCTCGGCGGGACGGCTTACAATGAGCAGTTCTTC; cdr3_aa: CASSLLGGTAYNEQFF
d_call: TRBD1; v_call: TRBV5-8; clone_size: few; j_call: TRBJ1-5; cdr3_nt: TGTGCCAGCAGCTCCGGGACAGGGGGCAGTCAGCCCCAGCATTTT; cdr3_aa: CASSSGTGGSQPQHF
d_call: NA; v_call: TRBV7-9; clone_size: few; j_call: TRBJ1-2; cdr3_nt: TGTGCCAGCAGTCCCCGGGACATAGATGGCTACACCTTC; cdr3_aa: CASSPRDIDGYTF
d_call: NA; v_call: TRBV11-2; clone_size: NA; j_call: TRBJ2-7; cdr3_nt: TGTGCCAGCAGCGTCTACAGGGACTACGAGCAGTACTTC; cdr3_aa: CASSVYRDYEQYF
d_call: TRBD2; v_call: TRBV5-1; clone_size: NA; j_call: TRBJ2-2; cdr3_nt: TGCGCCAGCAGCCTACCGGGACTAGCACAGTCCGGGGAGCTGTTTTTT; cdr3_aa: CASSLPGLAQSGELFF
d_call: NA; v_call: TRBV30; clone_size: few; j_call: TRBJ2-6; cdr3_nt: TGTGCCTGGAGTGTACGTAGGATCTCTGGGGCCAACGTCCTGACTTTC; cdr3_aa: CAWSVRRISGANVLTF
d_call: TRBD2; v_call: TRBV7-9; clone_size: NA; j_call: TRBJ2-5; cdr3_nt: TGTGCCAGCAGTCGCGGGGGTGGGGAGACCCAGTACTTC; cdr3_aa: CASSRGGGETQYF
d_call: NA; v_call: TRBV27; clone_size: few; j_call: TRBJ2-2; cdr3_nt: TGTGCCAGCAGTTTGCTCCTAGCAAACGGGGAGCTGTTTTTT; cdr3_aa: CASSLLLANGELFF
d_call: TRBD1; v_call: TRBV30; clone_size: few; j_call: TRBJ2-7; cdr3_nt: TGTGCCTGGACAGGGGGCGGGTACGAGCAGTACTTC; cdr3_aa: CAWTGGGYEQYF
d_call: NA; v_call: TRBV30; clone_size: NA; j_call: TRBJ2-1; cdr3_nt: TGTGCCTGGAGTGTATCCGTATACAATGAGCAGTTCTTC; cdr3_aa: CAWSVSVYNEQFF
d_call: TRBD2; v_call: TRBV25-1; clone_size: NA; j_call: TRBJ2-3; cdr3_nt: TGTGCCAGCAGTGAATACCTAGCCGGGACTAGCGGCACAGATACGCAGTATTTT; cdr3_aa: CASSEYLAGTSGTDTQYF
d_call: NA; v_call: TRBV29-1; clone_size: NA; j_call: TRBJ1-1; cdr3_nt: TGCAGCGCTTTGGGGCTGAACACTGAAGCTTTCTTT; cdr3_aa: CSALGLNTEAFF
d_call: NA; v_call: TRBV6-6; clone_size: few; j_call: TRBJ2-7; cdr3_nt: TGTGCCAGCAGTTCCCACTACGAGCAGTACTTC; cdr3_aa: CASSSHYEQYF
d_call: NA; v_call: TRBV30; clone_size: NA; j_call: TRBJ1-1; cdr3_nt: TGTGCCTGGAGTGGAGGGGAGGGAGCTTTCTTT; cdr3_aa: CAWSGGEGAFF